The T cell receptor beta chain under discussion was sequenced for a study of identical twins. The study, taken as a whole, reports: In drawing conclusions, the study used cross-sectional statistical analysis and did not follow the same donors.

The CDR3 spans 13 residues. With 1 base removed from V and 3 bases from J, the gap between germline ends came to 4 bases. Per the germline V gene, CDR1 is MNHEY and CDR2 is SMNVEV (reference sequence). TCRdb called the 5' RACE reads again in MiXCR, with one record for every CDR3 protein. This repertoire shows around 480,000 distinct CDR3 sequences, approximately 15% found once; its top ten account for around 0.48%. Remarks on this clonotype: What it binds is unknown.

These data also formed part of another study, on yellow fever vaccine responses in identical twins.

This receptor was taken from a woman between 18 and 30 years old in good health. The specimen sequenced was CD4+ T cells sorted from blood. The chain carries TRBV27 and TRBJ2-1; D gene ambiguous. CDR3 sequence (DNA): TGTGCCAGCAGTTTATGGGGCTACAATGAGCAGTTCTTC. Translating gives CASSLWGYNEQFF.